This T cell receptor beta chain was observed in a study of blood T cell repertoires in COVID-19. In the study overall: From the United States, Italy and Spain came samples of acute and convalescent COVID-19. T cells, B-cell-depleted T cells, or PBMCs supplied cDNA or gDNA.

With 1 base removed from V and 5 bases from J, the gap between germline ends came to 15 bases. CDR1 KGHSH and CDR2 LQKENI come from the germline V gene. The CDR3 extends over 15 amino acids. As processed by the authors: Amplification with reference gene primers provided the estimates of nucleated cell counts. Repertoires were generated with immunoSEQ multiplex PCR, while TCRdb's copy carries only in-frame clones and drops some. V and J calls and clone size come straight from that table; D and trimming were deduced from the DNA. The data hold around 270,000 clones, with 75% to 90% observed a single time.

V and J are TRBV18 and TRBJ2-7; D ambiguous. The specimen sequenced was peripheral blood. The TCR sequence derives from a man in his forties with acute or convalescent COVID-19. In DNA form, the CDR3 reads TGTGCCAGCTCACCACGTCCCTACCCGGGTCACGAGCAGTACTTC. Protein: CASSPRPYPGHEQYF.